These 7 T cell receptor beta chains came from one sample sequenced in a study of technical replicates of blood from four donors. The table came from immunoSEQ multiplex PCR; TCRdb's copy has only in-frame clones and leaves some out. The data hold under 85,000 clones, with roughly 93% observed a single time. Sequencing input: T cells isolated from PBMCs. The receptors shown here come from a human donor in good health.

The CDR3 DNA reads TGCAGTGCTAGATCCACCTACGAGCAGTACTTC. This codes for CSARSTYEQYF. The chain employs TRBV20-1 and TRBJ2-7; D call uncertain. CDR1 DFQATT and CDR2 SNEGSKA come from the germline V gene (reference sequence). This CDR3 spans 11 amino acids. The ends were cut back, 2 bases at V and 2 bases at J, with 4 bases in the middle.

This chain uses TRBV30 with TRBJ2-3, with 9 bases aligning to TRBD2. The CDR3 has 17 amino acids. Unmatched junction bases numbered 8, after V lost 1 base and J lost 0 bases. In germline, CDR1 is GTSNPN, CDR2 SVGIG (reference sequence). Written as DNA, the CDR3 is TGTGCCTGGAGTGGGGGAGGCGGGAGGGCTAGCACAGATACGCAGTATTTT. This encodes CAWSGGGGRASTDTQYF.

The rearrangement joins TRBV2 to TRBJ2-6; no reliable D call. The germline V gene encodes CDR1 SNHLY and CDR2 FYNNEI. The CDR3 loop spans 15 amino acids. V shed 3 bases and J shed 1 base, with 7 bases lying between them. CDR3 DNA: TGTGCCAGCAGTGAGACTGTATCTGGGGCCAACGTCCTGACTTTC. It yields the protein CASSETVSGANVLTF.

The genes are TRBV7-2 and TRBJ2-1; 9 bases align to TRBD2. This CDR3 has 15 residues. The V segment lost 3 bases and the J segment 6 bases; nucleotides outside the gene matches: 6. CDR1 and CDR2 from the germline V gene are SGHTA and FQGNSA. DNA of the CDR3: TGTGCCAGCAGCTTCGAAGCGGGAGGTTTCAATGAGCAGTTCTTC. It yields the protein CASSFEAGGFNEQFF.

V is TRBV4-2 and J is TRBJ2-3, with 10 bases aligning to TRBD2. V shed 3 bases, J shed 4 bases, and the junction held 19 bases outside the gene matches. This CDR3 contains 20 residues. The germline CDR1 and CDR2 sequences are LGHNA and YNFKEQ. CDR3 DNA sequence: TGTGCCAGCAGCCACACTCAAGAAATTTTTTCTAGCGGGAGTTCAGATACGCAGTATTTT. Translation: CASSHTQEIFSSGSSDTQYF.

This chain uses TRBV7-2 with TRBJ2-7; D is perhaps TRBD1 (6 bases). CDR1 and CDR2 (germline): SGHTA, FQGNSA. The CDR3 covers 15 residues. Between the trimmed V and J ends, which lost 3 bases and 5 bases, there was a span of 17 bases. The CDR3, as DNA: TGTGCCAGCAGCTTCACAGGGAGTTCGATCGACGAGCAGTACTTC. The encoded protein is CASSFTGSSIDEQYF.

The rearrangement links TRBV28 to TRBJ2-1, with 10 bases that match TRBD2. CDR1 is MDHEN, CDR2 SYDVKM, per germline. V lost 10 bases and J lost 1; bases outside the gene matches: 10. This CDR3 has 16 amino acids. The CDR3 loop reads CATLALAGDSYNEQFF. Here the CDR3 DNA reads TGTGCCACCCTAGCTCTAGCGGGAGATTCCTACAATGAGCAGTTCTTC.